This T cell receptor (beta chain) was retrieved from a study of CD8 T cells in ankylosing spondylitis. Overall study results and limits: Some of the motif variants had earlier been found in reactive arthritis patients' fluid and blood. Enrichment of disease-linked clones was reportedly significant in matched ankylosing spondylitis synovial fluid. Ankylosing spondylitis blood appeared to carry a characteristic TCR beta motif of fewer than 10 highly homologous variants.

TCRdb passed the 5' RACE reads through MiXCR, listing each CDR3 protein once. The sample holds about 220,000 distinct CDR3 sequences, around 7.9% seen once. This clonotype appeared a few times. The target antigen is unknown. The CDR3 is 12 amino acids. V lost 6 bases and J 5 bases, leaving 10 bases between the germline ends. The germline CDR1 and CDR2 sequences are DFQATT and SNEGSKA (reference sequence). This sequence originates from a male donor with ankylosing spondylitis. The V call is TRBV20-1, the J call TRBJ2-2; D gene uncertain. The sequenced sample was blood, either unsorted or a sorted T cell fraction (not recorded which). The CDR3 coding sequence is TGCAGTGCGCCTGGGGTGACCGGGGAGCTGTTTTTT. This encodes CSAPGVTGELFF.